These T cell receptor beta chains were read from a single sample in a study of T and B cells in COVID-19 patients. Each CDR3 protein gets one entry after TCRdb re-called the multiplex PCR reads with MiXCR. This table has 9,500 to 13,000 distinct CDR3 sequences, 30% appearing once. Sequencing was performed on blood. These receptors came from a human donor with active COVID-19. CDR3s leave out the opening cysteine and the closing phenylalanine or tryptophan. A D gene is named only where the DNA matches it firmly.

D | J | V | CDR3
. | TRBJ1-2 | TRBV19 | ASSTEYIEDGYT
. | TRBJ1-2 | TRBV20-1 | SARGGGYGYT
. | TRBJ2-7 | TRBV12-3/TRBV12-4 | ASFKPSYEQY
. | TRBJ1-2 | TRBV12-3/TRBV12-4 | ASSPTPDSSYGYT
. | TRBJ2-6 | TRBV7-4 | ASSNISGANVLT
. | TRBJ1-2 | TRBV6-5 | ASRGSRDHGYT
. | TRBJ1-5 | TRBV30 | AWAPGGSNQPQH
. | TRBJ2-7 | TRBV6-2/TRBV6-3 | ASSTQGDYEQC
. | TRBJ1-4 | TRBV18 | ASSPGKGPNEKLF
TRBD1 | TRBJ2-7 | TRBV11-1 | ASSGTGGSYEQY
TRBD2 | TRBJ2-2 | TRBV29-1 | SVAPAGGGRELF
. | TRBJ1-6 | TRBV11-2 | ASSFDSPLH
. | TRBJ2-5 | TRBV18 | ASSPQGLGETQY
. | TRBJ1-3 | TRBV19 | ASSPGRGAGNTIY
. | TRBJ2-7 | TRBV19 | ASSIGRTYEQY
. | TRBJ1-2 | TRBV19 | ASKSASAYGYT
. | TRBJ1-3 | TRBV12-3/TRBV12-4 | ASSLIDSGNTIY
. | TRBJ1-6 | TRBV12-3/TRBV12-4 | ASSFRASPLH
TRBD1 | TRBJ1-2 | TRBV7-9 | ASSRDRNGYT
TRBD2 | TRBJ2-1 | TRBV5-4 | ASSLGGLAGGPDYNEQF
. | TRBJ1-1 | TRBV19 | ASSRLNTEAF
. | TRBJ1-1 | TRBV11-2 | ASSSREGAF
. | TRBJ2-2 | TRBV5-6 | ASSQTQLNTGELF
. | TRBJ1-4 | TRBV7-6 | ASSLVMGQGTEKLF
. | TRBJ1-6 | TRBV6-1 | ASSEEAGGRSPLH
TRBD2 | TRBJ2-5 | TRBV6-2/TRBV6-3 | ASSLLAGGRGETQY
. | TRBJ1-5 | TRBV12-3/TRBV12-4 | ASSPHNQPQH
. | TRBJ2-2 | TRBV20-1 | SAALERLNTGELF
. | TRBJ1-4 | TRBV12-3/TRBV12-4 | ASSRVFEKLF
. | TRBJ1-3 | TRBV6-2/TRBV6-3 | ASSYLQNIYSGNTIY
. | TRBJ2-3 | TRBV7-2 | ASSLVLTGWGGADTQY
TRBD2 | TRBJ2-1 | TRBV6-5 | ASSYHPQGLAGVASYNEQF
TRBD2 | TRBJ2-1 | TRBV5-1 | ASREYLAGGQAEQF
TRBD1 | TRBJ1-4 | TRBV12-3/TRBV12-4 | ASTYPGGIEKLF
TRBD1 | TRBJ1-2 | TRBV7-3 | ASSLRDRGGYT
. | TRBJ2-2 | TRBV6-2/TRBV6-3 | ASRLWTTNTGELF
TRBD1 | TRBJ1-1 | TRBV19 | ASMENRQGEAF
. | TRBJ2-2 | TRBV7-2 | ASSFQGGLNTGELF
TRBD1 | TRBJ1-1 | TRBV20-1 | SASTGDTEAF
TRBD1 | TRBJ2-4 | TRBV20-1 | SSGDRGRNIQY
. | TRBJ1-5 | TRBV6-5 | ASSTGNQPQH
. | TRBJ1-5 | TRBV27 | ASSLSAVGQPQH
TRBD2 | TRBJ2-2 | TRBV27 | ASRDSGLYTGELF
. | TRBJ2-5 | TRBV6-5 | ASSSRDSQETQY
. | TRBJ1-1 | TRBV6-1 | ASGRGTEAF
. | TRBJ2-1 | TRBV7-2 | ASSPQANTYNEQF
TRBD2 | TRBJ2-7 | TRBV20-1 | SAVVGGRNEQY
TRBD1 | TRBJ2-7 | TRBV13 | ASSRPVGTGAYEQY
. | TRBJ2-5 | TRBV6-5 | ASSYGQTQETQY
. | TRBJ2-7 | TRBV20-1 | SARIMPSYEQY
. | TRBJ2-2 | TRBV7-2 | ASSPRGVAGELF
TRBD1 | TRBJ2-1 | TRBV6-2/TRBV6-3 | ASSQPGQGLNEQF
TRBD2 | TRBJ2-1 | TRBV19 | ASKRGREGDEQF
. | TRBJ1-1 | TRBV29-1 | SVPESGALNTEAF
. | TRBJ2-3 | TRBV7-3 | ASSLTGTSTDTQY
. | TRBJ1-4 | TRBV6-5 | ASSRGRTYNEKLF
TRBD1 | TRBJ1-6 | TRBV30 | AWSVQGFESPLH
TRBD1 | TRBJ1-5 | TRBV6-5 | ASRSDRGGNKPQH
TRBD1 | TRBJ2-6 | TRBV24-1 | ATSESRTGSSGANVLT
. | TRBJ1-6 | TRBV6-5 | ASALRAPYNSPLH